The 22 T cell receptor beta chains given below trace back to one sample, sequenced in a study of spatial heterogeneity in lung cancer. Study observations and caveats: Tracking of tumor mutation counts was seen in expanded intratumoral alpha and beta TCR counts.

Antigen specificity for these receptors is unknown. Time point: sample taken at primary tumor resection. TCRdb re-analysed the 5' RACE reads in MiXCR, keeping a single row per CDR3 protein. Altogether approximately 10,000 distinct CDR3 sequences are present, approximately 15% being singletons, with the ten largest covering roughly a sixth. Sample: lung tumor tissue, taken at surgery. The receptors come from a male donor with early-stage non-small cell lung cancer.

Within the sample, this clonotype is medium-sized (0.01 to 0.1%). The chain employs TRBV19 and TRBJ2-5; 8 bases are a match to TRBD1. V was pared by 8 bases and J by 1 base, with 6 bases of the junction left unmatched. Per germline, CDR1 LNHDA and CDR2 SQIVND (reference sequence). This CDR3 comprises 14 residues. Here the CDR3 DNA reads TGTGCCAGTTCAGACAGGGGATTCCAAGAGACCCAGTACTTC. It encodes CASSDRGFQETQYF.

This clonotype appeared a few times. The CDR3 spells CASSPEGQGNQPQHF. The CDR3 nucleotides are TGCGCCAGCAGCCCGGAGGGACAGGGCAATCAGCCCCAGCATTTT. The chain carries TRBV5-1 and TRBJ1-5; 8 positions match TRBD1. Trimming cost V 4 bases and J 2 bases; bases outside gene matches: 5. Germline V lookup: CDR1 SGHRS, CDR2 YFSETQ. CDR3 size: 15 residues.

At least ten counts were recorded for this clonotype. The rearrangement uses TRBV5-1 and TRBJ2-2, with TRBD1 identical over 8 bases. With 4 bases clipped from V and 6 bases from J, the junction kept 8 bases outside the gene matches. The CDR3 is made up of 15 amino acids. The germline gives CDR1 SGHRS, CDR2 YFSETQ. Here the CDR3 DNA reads TGCGCCAGCAGCCATGGACAGGGAATTGCCGGGGAGCTGTTTTTT. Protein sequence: CASSHGQGIAGELFF.

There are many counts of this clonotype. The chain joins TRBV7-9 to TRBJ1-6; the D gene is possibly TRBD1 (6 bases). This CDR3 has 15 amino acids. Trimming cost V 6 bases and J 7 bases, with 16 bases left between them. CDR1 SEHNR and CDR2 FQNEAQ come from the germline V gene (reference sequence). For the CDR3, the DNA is TGTGCCAGCAGACCTGAGGGGGTAGGGAATTCACCCCTCCACTTT. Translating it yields CASRPEGVGNSPLHF.

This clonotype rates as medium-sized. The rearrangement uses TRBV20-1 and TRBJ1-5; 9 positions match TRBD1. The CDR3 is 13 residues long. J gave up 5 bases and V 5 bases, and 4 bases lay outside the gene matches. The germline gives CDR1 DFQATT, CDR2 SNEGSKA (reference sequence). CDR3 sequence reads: CSARRDRDQPQHF. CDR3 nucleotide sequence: TGCAGTGCTCGAAGGGACAGGGATCAGCCCCAGCATTTT.

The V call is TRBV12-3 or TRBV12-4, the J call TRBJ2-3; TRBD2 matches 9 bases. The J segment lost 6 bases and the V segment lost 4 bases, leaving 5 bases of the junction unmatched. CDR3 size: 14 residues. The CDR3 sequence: CASSSAGGLDTQYF. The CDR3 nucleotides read TGTGCCAGCAGTTCTGCGGGGGGGCTTGATACGCAGTATTTT.

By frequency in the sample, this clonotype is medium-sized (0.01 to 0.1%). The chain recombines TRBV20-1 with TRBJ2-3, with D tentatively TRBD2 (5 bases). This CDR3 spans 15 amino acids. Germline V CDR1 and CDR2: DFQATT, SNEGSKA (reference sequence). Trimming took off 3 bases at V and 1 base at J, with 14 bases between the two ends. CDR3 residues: CSASVREAGTDTQYF. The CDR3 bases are TGCAGTGCTAGTGTGAGGGAAGCCGGCACAGATACGCAGTATTTT.

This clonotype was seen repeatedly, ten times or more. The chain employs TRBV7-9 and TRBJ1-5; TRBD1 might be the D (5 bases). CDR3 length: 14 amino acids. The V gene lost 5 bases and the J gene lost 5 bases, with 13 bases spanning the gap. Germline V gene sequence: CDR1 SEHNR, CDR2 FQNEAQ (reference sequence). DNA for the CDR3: TGTGCCAGCAGCCCCGGGGACGGTTATCAGCCCCAGCATTTT. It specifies CASSPGDGYQPQHF. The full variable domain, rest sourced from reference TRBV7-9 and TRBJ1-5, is DTGVSQNPRHKITKRGQNVTFRCDPISEHNRLYWYRQTLGQGPEFLTYFQNEAQLEKSRLLSDRFSAERPKGSFSTLEIQRTEQGDSAMYLCASSPGDGYQPQHFGDGTRLSIL.

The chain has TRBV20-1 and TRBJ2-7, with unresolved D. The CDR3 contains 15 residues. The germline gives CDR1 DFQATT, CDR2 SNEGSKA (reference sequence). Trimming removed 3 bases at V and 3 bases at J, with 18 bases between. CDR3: CSARLRIKKFYEQYF. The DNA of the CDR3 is TGCAGTGCTAGGCTAAGGATCAAGAAGTTCTACGAGCAGTACTTC.

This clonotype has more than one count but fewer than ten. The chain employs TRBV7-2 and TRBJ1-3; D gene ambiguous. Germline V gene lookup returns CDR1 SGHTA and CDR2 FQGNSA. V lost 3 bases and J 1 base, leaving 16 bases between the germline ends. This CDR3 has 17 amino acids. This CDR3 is CASSFGGVKASGNTIYF. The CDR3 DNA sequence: TGTGCCAGCAGCTTTGGAGGTGTAAAGGCGTCTGGAAACACCATATATTTT.

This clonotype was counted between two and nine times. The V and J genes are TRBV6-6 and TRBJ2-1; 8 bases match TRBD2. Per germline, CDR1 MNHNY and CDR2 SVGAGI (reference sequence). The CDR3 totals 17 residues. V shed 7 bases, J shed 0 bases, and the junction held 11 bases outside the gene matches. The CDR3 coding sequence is TGTGCCAGCACTCGAGCGGGAGTGGGTCCCTCCTACAATGAGCAGTTCTTC. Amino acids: CASTRAGVGPSYNEQFF.

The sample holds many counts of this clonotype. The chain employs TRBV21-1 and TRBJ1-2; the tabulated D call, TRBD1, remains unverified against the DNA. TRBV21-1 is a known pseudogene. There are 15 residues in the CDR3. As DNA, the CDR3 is TGTGCCAGCAGCAAAGACAGGGGGCGATTCTATGGCTACACCTTC. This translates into CASSKDRGRFYGYTF.

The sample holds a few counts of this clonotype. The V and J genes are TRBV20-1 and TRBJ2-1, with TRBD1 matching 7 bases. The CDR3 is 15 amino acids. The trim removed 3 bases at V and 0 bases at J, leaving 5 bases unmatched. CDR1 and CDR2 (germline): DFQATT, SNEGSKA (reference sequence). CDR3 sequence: CSARGPGGSYNEQFF. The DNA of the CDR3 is TGCAGTGCTAGGGGACCAGGGGGCTCCTACAATGAGCAGTTCTTC.

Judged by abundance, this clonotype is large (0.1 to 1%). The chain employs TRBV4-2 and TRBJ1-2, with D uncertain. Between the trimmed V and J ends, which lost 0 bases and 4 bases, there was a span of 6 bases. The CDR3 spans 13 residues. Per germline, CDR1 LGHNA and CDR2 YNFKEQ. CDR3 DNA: TGTGCCAGCAGCCAAGAACAAACCTATGGCTACACCTTC. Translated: CASSQEQTYGYTF.

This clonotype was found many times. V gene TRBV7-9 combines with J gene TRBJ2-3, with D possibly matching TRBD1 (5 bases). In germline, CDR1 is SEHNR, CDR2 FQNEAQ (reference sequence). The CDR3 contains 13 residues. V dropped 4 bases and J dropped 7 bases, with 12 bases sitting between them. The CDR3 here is CASSYDRLYTQYF. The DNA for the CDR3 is TGTGCCAGCAGCTACGACAGACTCTATACGCAGTATTTT.

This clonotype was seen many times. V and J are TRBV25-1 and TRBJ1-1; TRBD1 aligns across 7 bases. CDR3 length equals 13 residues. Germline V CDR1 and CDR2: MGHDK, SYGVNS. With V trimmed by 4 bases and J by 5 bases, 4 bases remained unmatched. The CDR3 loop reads CASSGLQGTEAFF. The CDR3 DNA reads TGTGCCAGCAGTGGACTACAGGGGACTGAAGCTTTCTTT. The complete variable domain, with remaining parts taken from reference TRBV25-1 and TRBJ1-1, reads EADIYQTPRYLVIGTGKKITLECSQTMGHDKMYWYQQDPGMELHLIHYSYGVNSTEKGDLSSESTVSRIRTEHFPLTLESARPSHTSQYLCASSGLQGTEAFFGQGTRLTVV.

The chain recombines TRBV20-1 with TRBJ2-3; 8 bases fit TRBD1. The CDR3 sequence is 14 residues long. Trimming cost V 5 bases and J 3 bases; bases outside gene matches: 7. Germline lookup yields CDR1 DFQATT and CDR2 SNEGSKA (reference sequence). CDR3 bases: TGCAGTGCTCCGCGGAACAGGGGGACAGATACGCAGTATTTT. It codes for CSAPRNRGTDTQYF.

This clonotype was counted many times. The CDR3 spells CASSRQRGETQYF. In nucleotides, the CDR3 is TGTGCCAGCAGTAGGCAGCGGGGAGAGACCCAGTACTTC. V and J are TRBV27 and TRBJ2-5; TRBD2 matches at 7 bases. The V and J ends lost 5 bases and 4 bases, in that order; junction bases with no gene match: 4. Per germline, CDR1 MNHEY and CDR2 SMNVEV (reference sequence). The CDR3 runs to 13 residues.

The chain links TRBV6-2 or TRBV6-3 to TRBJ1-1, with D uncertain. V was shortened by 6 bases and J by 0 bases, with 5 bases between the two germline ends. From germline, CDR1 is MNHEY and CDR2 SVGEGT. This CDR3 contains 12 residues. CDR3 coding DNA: TGTGCCAGCAGGCGACTGAACACTGAAGCTTTCTTT. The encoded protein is CASRRLNTEAFF.

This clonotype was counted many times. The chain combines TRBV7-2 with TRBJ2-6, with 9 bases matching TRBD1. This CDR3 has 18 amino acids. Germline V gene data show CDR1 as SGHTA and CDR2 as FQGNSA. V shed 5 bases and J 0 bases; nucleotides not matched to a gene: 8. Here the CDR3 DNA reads TGTGCCAGCAGCCCCAGGACAGGGGCATACTCTGGGGCCAACGTCCTGACTTTC. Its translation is CASSPRTGAYSGANVLTF. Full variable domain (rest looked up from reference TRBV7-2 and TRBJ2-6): GAGVSQSPSNKVTEKGKDVELRCDPISGHTALYWYRQSLGQGLEFLIYFQGNSAPDKSGLPSDRFSAERTGGSVSTLTIQRTQQEDSAVYLCASSPRTGAYSGANVLTFGAGSRLTVL.

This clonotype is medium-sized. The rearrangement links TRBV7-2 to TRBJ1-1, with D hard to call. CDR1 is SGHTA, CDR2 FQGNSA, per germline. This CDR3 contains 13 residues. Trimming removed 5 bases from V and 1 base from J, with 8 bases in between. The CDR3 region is CASSPRRNTEAFF. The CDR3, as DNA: TGTGCCAGCAGCCCCCGACGGAACACTGAAGCTTTCTTT. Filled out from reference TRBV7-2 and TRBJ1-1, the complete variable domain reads GAGVSQSPSNKVTEKGKDVELRCDPISGHTALYWYRQSLGQGLEFLIYFQGNSAPDKSGLPSDRFSAERTGGSVSTLTIQRTQQEDSAVYLCASSPRRNTEAFFGQGTRLTVV.

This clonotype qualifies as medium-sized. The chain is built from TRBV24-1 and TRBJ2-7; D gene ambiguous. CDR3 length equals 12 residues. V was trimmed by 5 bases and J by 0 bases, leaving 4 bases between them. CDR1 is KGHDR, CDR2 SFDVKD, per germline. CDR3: CATSGGSYEQYF. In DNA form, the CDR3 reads TGTGCCACCAGTGGAGGCTCCTACGAGCAGTACTTC.